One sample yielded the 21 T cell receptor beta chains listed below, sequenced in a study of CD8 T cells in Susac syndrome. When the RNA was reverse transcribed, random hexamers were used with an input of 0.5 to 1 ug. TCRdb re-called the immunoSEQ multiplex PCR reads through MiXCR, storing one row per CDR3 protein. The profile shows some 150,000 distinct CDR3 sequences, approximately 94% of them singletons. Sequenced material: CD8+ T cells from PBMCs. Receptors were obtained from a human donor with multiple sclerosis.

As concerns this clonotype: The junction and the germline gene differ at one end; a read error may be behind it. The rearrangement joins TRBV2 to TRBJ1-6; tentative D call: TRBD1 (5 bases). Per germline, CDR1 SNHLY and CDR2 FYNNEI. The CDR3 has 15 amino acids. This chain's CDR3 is CAGSGRGDYNSPLHF. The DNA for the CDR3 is TGTGCCGGCAGCGGGCGAGGGGATTATAATTCACCCCTCCACTTT.

The CDR3, as DNA: TGTGCCAGCAGGGGCAGAGTCCTGACTTTC. Amino acid sequence: CASRGRVLTF. The chain couples TRBV25-1 to TRBJ2-6, with D unclear. The CDR3 loop spans 10 amino acids. The germline V gene encodes CDR1 MGHDK and CDR2 SYGVNS. V lost 6 bases and J 13 bases, leaving 7 bases between the germline ends. Full variable domain (missing parts from reference TRBV25-1 and TRBJ2-6): EADIYQTPRYLVIGTGKKITLECSQTMGHDKMYWYQQDPGMELHLIHYSYGVNSTEKGDLSSESTVSRIRTEHFPLTLESARPSHTSQYLCASRGRVLTFGAGSRLTVL.

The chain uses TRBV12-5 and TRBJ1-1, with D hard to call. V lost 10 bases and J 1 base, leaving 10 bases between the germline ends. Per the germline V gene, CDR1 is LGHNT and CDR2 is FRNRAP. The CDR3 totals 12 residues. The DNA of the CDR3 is TGTGCTACCAAAGAGGGGAACACTGAAGCTTTCTTT. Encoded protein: CATKEGNTEAFF.

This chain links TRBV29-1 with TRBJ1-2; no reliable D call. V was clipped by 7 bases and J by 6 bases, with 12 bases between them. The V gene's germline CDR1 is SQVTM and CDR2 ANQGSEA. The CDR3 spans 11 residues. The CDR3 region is CSAPFADGYTF. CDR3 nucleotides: TGCAGCGCCCCTTTTGCGGATGGCTACACCTTC.

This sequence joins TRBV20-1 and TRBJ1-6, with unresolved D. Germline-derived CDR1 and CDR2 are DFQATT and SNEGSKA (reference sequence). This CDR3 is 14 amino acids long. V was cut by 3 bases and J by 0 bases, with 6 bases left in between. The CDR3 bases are TGCAGTGCTAGCGGAAGCTCCTATAATTCACCCCTCCACTTT. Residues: CSASGSSYNSPLHF.

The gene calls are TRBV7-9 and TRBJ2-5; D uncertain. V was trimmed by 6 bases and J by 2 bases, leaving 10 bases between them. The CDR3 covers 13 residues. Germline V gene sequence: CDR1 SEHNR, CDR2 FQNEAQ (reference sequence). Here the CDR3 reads CASSPSSQETQYF. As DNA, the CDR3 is TGTGCCAGCAGTCCTAGTTCTCAAGAGACCCAGTACTTC.

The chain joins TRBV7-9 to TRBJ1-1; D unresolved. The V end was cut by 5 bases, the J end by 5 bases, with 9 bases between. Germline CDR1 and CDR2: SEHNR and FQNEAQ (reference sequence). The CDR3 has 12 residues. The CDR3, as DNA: TGTGCCAGCAGCCTGGGAACAACTGAAGCTTTCTTT. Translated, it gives CASSLGTTEAFF.

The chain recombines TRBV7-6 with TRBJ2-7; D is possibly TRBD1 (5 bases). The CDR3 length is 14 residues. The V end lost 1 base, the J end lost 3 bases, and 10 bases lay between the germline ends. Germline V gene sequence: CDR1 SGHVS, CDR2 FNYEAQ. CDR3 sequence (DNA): TGTGCCAGCAGCTTAGGGCAGGGATACTACGAGCAGTACTTC. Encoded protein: CASSLGQGYYEQYF.

The CDR3 region is CSARERDSPLHF. The CDR3 DNA reads TGCAGTGCTAGAGAAAGGGATTCACCCCTCCACTTT. V and J are TRBV20-1 and TRBJ1-6, with D hard to call. CDR3 length: 12 amino acids. Trimming cost V 0 bases and J 8 bases, with 5 bases left between them. Per the germline V gene, CDR1 is DFQATT and CDR2 is SNEGSKA (reference sequence).

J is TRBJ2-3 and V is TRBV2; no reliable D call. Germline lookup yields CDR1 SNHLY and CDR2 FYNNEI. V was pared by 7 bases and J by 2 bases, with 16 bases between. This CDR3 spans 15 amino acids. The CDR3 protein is CASTGRTTVTDTQYF. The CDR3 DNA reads TGTGCCAGCACCGGACGGACGACTGTCACAGATACGCAGTATTTT.

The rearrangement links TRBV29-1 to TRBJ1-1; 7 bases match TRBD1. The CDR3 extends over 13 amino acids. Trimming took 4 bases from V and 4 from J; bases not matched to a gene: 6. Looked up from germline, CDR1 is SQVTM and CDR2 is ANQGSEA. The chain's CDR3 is CSVARGHGTEAFF. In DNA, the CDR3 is TGCAGCGTTGCGAGGGGGCATGGCACTGAAGCTTTCTTT. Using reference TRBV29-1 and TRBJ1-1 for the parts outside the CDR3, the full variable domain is SAVISQKPSRDICQRGTSLTIQCQVDSQVTMMFWYRQQPGQSLTLIATANQGSEATYESGFVIDKFPISRPNLTFSTLTVSNMSPEDSSIYLCSVARGHGTEAFFGQGTRLTVV.

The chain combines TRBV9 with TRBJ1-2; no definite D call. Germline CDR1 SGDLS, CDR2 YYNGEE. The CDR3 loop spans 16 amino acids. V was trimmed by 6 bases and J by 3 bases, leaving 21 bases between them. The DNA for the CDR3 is TGTGCCAGCACCCCTCTCCCCCGGCAAGGCCACTATGGCTACACCTTC. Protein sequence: CASTPLPRQGHYGYTF.

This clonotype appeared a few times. This CDR3 reads CASSPGREQYF. The DNA for the CDR3 is TGTGCCAGCAGCCCCGGAAGGGAGCAGTACTTC. The chain is built from TRBV7-9 and TRBJ2-7; D gene unclear. This CDR3 region has 11 residues. CDR1 is SEHNR, CDR2 FQNEAQ, per germline (reference sequence). The ends were cut back, 5 bases at V and 7 bases at J, with 9 bases in the middle.

CDR3 nucleotides: TGTGCCTGGCGGGACAGGGGGCTTGAGCAGTACTTC. It translates to CAWRDRGLEQYF. This chain connects TRBV30 to TRBJ2-7; TRBD1 matches at 12 bases. The CDR3 is made up of 12 amino acids. From germline, CDR1 is GTSNPN and CDR2 SVGIG (reference sequence). Trimming removed 5 bases from V and 7 bases from J; junction bases left unmatched: 3.

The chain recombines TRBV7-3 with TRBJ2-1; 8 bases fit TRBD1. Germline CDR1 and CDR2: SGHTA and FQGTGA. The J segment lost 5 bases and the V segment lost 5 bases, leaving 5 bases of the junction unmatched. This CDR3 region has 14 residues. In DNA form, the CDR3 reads TGTGCCAGCAGCCGCGACAGGGGAAACAATGAGCAGTTCTTC. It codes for CASSRDRGNNEQFF.

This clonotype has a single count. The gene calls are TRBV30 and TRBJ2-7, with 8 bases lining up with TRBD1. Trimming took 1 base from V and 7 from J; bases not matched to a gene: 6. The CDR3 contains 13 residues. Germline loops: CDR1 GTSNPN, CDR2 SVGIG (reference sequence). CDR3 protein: CAWSAGTGREQYF. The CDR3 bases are TGTGCCTGGAGTGCCGGGACAGGACGTGAGCAGTACTTC.

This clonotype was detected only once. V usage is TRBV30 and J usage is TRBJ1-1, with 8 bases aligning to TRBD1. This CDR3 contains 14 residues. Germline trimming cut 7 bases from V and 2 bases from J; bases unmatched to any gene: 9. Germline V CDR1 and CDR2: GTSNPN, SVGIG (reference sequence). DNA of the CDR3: TGTGCCTTAGGACAGGGAACCTTAAACACTGAAGCTTTCTTT. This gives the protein CALGQGTLNTEAFF.

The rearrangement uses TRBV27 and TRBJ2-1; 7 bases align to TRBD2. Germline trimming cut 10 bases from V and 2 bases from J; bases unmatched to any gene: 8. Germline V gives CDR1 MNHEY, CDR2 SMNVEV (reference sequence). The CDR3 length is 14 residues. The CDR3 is CATLGRGPYNEQFF. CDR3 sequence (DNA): TGTGCCACCCTGGGGAGGGGACCCTACAATGAGCAGTTCTTC.

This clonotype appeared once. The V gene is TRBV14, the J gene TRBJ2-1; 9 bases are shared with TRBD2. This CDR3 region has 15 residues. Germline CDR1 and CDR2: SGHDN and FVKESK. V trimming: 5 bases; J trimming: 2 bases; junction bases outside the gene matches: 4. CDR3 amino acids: CASSFLAGPYNEQFF. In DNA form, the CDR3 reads TGTGCCAGCAGCTTTCTAGCGGGACCCTACAATGAGCAGTTCTTC.

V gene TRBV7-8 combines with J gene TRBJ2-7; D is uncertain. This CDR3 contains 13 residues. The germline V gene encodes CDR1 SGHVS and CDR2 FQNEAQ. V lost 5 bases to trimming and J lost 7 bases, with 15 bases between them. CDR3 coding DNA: TGTGCCAGCAGCCCGAGCTACTCGGAGGAGCAGTACTTC. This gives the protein CASSPSYSEEQYF. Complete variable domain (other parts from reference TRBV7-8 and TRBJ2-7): GAGVSQSPRYKVAKRGQDVALRCDPISGHVSLFWYQQALGQGPEFLTYFQNEAQLDKSGLPSDRFFAERPEGSVSTLKIQRTQQEDSAVYLCASSPSYSEEQYFGPGTRLTVT.

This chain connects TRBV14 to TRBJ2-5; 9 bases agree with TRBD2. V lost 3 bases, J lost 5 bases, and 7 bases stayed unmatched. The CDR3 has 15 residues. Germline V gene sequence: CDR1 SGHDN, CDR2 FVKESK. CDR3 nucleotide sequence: TGTGCCAGCAGCCAGGGGACTAGCTCGCGTGAGACCCAGTACTTC. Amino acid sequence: CASSQGTSSRETQYF.